The sequence of this T cell receptor (beta chain) was determined in a study of cytomegalovirus exposure and HLA in healthy donors. Researchers ran the PCR with 60 Vbeta and 13 Jbeta primers. The repertoire was sequenced with immunoSEQ multiplex PCR; TCRdb's copy has only in-frame clones and lacks some. The table records about 73,000 clones, about 75% of them present only once. On this clone: What it recognizes is unknown.

General study points: Analyses of presence/absence relied on an assumption of roughly uniform sequencing depth across donors. Relative to equally common others, HLA-associated TCR beta chains showed greater clonal expansion in a later analysis. Some 150 TCR beta chains were listed as cytomegalovirus-associated.

The germline gives CDR1 MNHNS, CDR2 SASEGT. J was trimmed by 3 bases and V by 4 bases; bases with no gene match: 5. CDR3 length: 15 residues. The material sequenced was PBMCs. This sequence joins TRBV6-1 and TRBJ2-1; 8 positions match TRBD1. The receptor was derived from a man in his sixties or seventies in good health and CMV-seronegative. The CDR3 nucleotides read TGTGCCAGCAGTGTTTTGGGACAGGACTACAATGAGCAGTTCTTC. Protein product: CASSVLGQDYNEQFF.